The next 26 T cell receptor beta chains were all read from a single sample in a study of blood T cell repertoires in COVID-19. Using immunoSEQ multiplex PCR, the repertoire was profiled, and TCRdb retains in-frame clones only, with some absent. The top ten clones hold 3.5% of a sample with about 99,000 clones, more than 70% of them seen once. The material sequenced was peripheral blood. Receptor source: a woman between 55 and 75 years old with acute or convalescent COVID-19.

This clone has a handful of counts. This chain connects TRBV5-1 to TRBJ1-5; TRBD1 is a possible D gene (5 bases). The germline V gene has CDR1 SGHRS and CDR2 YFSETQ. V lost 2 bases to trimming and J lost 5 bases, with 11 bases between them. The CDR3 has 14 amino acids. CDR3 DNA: TGCGCCAGCAGCTTAGTGGGGGAGGATCAGCCCCAGCATTTT. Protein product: CASSLVGEDQPQHF. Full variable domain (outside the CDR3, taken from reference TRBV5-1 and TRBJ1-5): KAGVTQTPRYLIKTRGQQVTLSCSPISGHRSVSWYQQTPGQGLQFLFEYFSETQRNKGNFPGRFSGRQFSNSRSEMNVSTLELGDSALYLCASSLVGEDQPQHFGDGTRLSIL.

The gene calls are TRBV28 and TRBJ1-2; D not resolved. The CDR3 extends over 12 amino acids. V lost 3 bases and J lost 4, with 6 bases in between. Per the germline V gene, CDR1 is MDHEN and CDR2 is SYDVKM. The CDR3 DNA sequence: TGTGCCAGCAGTTTGGGCAGCTATGGCTACACCTTC. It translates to CASSLGSYGYTF.

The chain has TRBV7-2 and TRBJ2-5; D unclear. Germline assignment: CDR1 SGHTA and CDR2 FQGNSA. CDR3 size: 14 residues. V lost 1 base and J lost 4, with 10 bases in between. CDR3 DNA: TGTGCCAGCAGCTTAGGGTCGGCGGTAGAGACCCAGTACTTC. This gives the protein CASSLGSAVETQYF.

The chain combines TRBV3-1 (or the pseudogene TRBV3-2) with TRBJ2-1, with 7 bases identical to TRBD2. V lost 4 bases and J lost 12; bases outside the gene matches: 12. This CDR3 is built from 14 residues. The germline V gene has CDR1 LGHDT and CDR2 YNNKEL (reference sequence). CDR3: CASSLPVEAGRQFF. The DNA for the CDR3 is TGTGCCAGCAGCCTCCCTGTCGAAGCGGGAAGGCAGTTCTTC.

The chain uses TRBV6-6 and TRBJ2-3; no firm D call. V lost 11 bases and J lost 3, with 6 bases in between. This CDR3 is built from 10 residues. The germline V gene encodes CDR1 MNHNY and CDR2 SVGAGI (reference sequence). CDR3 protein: CASRTDTQYF. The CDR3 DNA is TGTGCCTCTCGTACAGATACGCAGTATTTT.

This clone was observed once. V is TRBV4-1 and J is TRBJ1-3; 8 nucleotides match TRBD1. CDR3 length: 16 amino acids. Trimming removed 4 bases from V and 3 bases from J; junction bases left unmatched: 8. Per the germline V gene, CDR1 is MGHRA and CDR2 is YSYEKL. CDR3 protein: CASSRFQGANGNTIYF. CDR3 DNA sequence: TGCGCCAGCAGCCGGTTCCAGGGGGCTAATGGAAACACCATATATTTT.

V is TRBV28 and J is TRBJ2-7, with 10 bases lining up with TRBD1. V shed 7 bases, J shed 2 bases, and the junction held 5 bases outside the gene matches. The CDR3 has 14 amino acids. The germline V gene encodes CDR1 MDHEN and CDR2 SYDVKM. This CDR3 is CASNPTGGPYEQYF. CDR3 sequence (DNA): TGTGCCAGCAACCCGACAGGGGGCCCCTACGAGCAGTACTTC.

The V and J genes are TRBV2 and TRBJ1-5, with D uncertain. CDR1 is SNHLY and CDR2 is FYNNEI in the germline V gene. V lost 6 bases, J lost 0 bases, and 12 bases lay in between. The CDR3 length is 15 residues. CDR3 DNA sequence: TGTGCCAGCAGGACGGGTTGGAATAGCAATCAGCCCCAGCATTTT. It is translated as CASRTGWNSNQPQHF.

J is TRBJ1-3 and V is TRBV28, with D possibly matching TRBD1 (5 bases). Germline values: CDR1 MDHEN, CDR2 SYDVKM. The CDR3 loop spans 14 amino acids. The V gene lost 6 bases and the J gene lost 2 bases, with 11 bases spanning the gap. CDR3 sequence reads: CASSSGGAGNTIYF. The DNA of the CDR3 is TGTGCCAGCAGCTCCGGGGGGGCTGGAAACACCATATATTTT.

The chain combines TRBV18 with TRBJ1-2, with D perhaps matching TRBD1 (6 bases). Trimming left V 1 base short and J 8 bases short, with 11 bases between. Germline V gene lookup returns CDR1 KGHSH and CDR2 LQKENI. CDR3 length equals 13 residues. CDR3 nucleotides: TGTGCCAGCTCACCACTACAGGGCGAGGGCTACACCTTC. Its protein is CASSPLQGEGYTF.

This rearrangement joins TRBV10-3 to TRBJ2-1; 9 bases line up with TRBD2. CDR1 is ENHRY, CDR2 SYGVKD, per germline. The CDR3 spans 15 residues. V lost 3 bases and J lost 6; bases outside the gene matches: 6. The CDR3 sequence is CAISDYGLASNEQFF. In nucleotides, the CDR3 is TGTGCCATCAGTGATTACGGACTAGCGAGCAATGAGCAGTTCTTC.

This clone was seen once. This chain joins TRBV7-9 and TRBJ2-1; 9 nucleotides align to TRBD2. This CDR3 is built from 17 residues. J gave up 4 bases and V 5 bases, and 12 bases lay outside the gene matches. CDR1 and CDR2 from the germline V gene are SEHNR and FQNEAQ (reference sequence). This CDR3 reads CASSPGRGREGYNEQFF. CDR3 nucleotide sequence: TGTGCCAGCAGCCCGGGGCGCGGGAGGGAAGGTTACAATGAGCAGTTCTTC.

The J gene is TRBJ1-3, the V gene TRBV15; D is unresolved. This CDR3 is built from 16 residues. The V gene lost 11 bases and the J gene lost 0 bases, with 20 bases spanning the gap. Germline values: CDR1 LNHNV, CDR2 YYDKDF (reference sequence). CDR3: CAPTETDPSSGNTIYF. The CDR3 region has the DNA TGTGCCCCCACGGAGACGGATCCGAGCTCTGGAAACACCATATATTTT.

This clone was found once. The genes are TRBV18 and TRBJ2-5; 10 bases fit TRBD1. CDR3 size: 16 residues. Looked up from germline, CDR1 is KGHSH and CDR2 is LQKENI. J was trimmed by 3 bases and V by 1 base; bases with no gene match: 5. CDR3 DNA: TGTGCCAGCTCACCACTGACAGGGGGCTCCAAAGAGACCCAGTACTTC. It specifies CASSPLTGGSKETQYF. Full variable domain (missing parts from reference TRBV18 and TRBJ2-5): NAGVMQNPRHLVRRRGQEARLRCSPMKGHSHVYWYRQLPEEGLKFMVYLQKENIIDESGMPKERFSAEFPKEGPSILRIQQVVRGDSAAYFCASSPLTGGSKETQYFGPGTRLLVL.

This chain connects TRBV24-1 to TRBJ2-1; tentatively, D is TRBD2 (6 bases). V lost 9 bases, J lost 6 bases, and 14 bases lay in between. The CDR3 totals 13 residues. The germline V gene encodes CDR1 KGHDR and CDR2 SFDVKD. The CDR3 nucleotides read TGTGCCACCGGAAACGGGGGAGTCAATGAGCAGTTCTTC. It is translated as CATGNGGVNEQFF.

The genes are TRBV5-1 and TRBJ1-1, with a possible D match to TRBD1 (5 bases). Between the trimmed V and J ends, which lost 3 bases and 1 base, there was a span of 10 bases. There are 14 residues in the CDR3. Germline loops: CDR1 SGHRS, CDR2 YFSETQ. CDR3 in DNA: TGCGCCAGCAGCTGGGACGGGGGGAACACTGAAGCTTTCTTT. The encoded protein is CASSWDGGNTEAFF.

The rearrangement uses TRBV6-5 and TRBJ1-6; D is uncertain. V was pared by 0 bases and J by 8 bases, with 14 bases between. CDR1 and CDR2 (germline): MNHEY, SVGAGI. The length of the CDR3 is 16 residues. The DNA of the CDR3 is TGTGCCAGCAGTTACTCGAATGCGGGCGCATATTCACCCCTCCACTTT. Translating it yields CASSYSNAGAYSPLHF.

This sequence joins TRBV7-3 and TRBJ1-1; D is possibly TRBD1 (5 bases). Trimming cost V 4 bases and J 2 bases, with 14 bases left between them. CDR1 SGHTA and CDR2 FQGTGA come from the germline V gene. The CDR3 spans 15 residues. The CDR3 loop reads CASSSGGGANTEAFF. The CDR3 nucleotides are TGTGCCAGCAGCTCGGGCGGCGGGGCTAACACTGAAGCTTTCTTT.

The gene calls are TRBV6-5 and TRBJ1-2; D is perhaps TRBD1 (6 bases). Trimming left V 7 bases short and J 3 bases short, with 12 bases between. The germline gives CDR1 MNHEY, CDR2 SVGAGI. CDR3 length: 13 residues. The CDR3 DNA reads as TGTGCCAGCATCTTGGACAGTCACTATGGCTACACCTTC. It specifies CASILDSHYGYTF.

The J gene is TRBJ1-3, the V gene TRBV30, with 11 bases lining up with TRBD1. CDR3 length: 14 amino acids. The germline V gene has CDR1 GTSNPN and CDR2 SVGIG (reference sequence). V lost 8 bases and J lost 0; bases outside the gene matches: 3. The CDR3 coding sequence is TGTGCCACGGACAGGGGGCTCTCTGGAAACACCATATATTTT. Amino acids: CATDRGLSGNTIYF. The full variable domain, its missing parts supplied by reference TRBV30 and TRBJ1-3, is SQTIHQWPATLVQPVGSPLSLECTVEGTSNPNLYWYRQAAGRGLQLLFYSVGIGQISSEVPQNLSASRPQDRQFILSSKKLLLSDSGFYLCATDRGLSGNTIYFGEGSWLTVV.

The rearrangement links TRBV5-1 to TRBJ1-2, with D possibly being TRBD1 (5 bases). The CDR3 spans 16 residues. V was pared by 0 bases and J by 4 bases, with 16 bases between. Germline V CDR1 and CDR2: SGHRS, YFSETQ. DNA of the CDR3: TGCGCCAGCAGCTTGGCCGGGGGAATTCCCCTCTATGGCTACACCTTC. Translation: CASSLAGGIPLYGYTF.

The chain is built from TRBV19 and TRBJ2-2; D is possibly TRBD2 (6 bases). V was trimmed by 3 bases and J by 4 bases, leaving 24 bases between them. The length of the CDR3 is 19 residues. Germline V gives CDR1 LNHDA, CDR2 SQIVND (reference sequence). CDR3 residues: CASSMVAALQPAGTGELFF. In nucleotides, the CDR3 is TGTGCCAGTAGTATGGTAGCGGCCCTTCAACCGGCGGGCACCGGGGAGCTGTTTTTT.

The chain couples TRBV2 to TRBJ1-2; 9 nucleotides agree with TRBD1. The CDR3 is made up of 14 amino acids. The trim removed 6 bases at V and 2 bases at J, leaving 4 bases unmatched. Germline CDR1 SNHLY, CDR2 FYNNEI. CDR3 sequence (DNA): TGTGCCAGCAGGGGACAGGGAGGCAACTATGGCTACACCTTC. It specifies CASRGQGGNYGYTF. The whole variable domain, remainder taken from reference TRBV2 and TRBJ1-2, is EPEVTQTPSHQVTQMGQEVILRCVPISNHLYFYWYRQILGQKVEFLVSFYNNEISEKSEIFDDQFSVERPDGSNFTLKIRSTKLEDSAMYFCASRGQGGNYGYTFGSGTRLTVV.

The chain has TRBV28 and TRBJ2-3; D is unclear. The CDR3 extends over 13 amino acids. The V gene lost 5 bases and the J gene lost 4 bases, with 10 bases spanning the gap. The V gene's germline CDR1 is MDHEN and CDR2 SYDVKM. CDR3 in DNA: TGTGCCAGCAGTCGAGACACTCCAGATACGCAGTATTTT. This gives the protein CASSRDTPDTQYF. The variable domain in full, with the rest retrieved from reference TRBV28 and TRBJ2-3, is DVKVTQSSRYLVKRTGEKVFLECVQDMDHENMFWYRQDPGLGLRLIYFSYDVKMKEKGDIPEGYSVSREKKERFSLILESASTNQTSMYLCASSRDTPDTQYFGPGTRLTVL.

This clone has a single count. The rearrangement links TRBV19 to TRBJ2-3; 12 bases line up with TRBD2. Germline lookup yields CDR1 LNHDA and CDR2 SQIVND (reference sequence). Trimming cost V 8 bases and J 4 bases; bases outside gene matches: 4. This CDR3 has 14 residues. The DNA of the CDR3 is TGTGCCAGTTCAAGACTAGCGGGAGCAGATACGCAGTATTTT. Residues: CASSRLAGADTQYF.

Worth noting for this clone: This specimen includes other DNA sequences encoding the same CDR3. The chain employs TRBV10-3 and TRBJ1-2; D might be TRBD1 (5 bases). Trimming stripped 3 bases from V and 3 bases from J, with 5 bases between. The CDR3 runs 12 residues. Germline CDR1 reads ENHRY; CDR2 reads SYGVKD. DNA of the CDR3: TGTGCCATCAGTGACAGGGACTATGGCTACACCTTC. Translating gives CAISDRDYGYTF.